The table lists the clone carrying this TCR beta chain with a few counts. This sample is part of a study of early T cells in non-severe SARS-CoV-2 infection. Overall study: Unpaired chains resulted from sequencing bulk RNA of unsorted whole blood.

Attachment of unique molecular identifiers to individual cDNA molecules was performed. MiXCR, run by TCRdb on the 5' RACE reads, gives a single entry per CDR3 protein. The sample holds 77,000 or so distinct CDR3 sequences, roughly 14% seen once. From germline, CDR1 is LNHDA and CDR2 SQIVND (reference sequence). V shed 5 bases and J shed 9 bases, with 19 bases lying between them. This CDR3 region has 15 residues. The sample was whole blood, taken at baseline. This chain connects TRBV19 to TRBJ2-2, with a tentative D call TRBD2 (6 bases). This TCR came from an adult who was a healthcare worker with PCR-confirmed SARS-CoV-2 infection or an uninfected control (not recorded which). This chain's CDR3 is CASSEVGGKYRELFF. The CDR3 DNA follows: TGTGCCAGTAGTGAGGTTGGCGGGAAATACAGGGAGCTGTTTTTT.